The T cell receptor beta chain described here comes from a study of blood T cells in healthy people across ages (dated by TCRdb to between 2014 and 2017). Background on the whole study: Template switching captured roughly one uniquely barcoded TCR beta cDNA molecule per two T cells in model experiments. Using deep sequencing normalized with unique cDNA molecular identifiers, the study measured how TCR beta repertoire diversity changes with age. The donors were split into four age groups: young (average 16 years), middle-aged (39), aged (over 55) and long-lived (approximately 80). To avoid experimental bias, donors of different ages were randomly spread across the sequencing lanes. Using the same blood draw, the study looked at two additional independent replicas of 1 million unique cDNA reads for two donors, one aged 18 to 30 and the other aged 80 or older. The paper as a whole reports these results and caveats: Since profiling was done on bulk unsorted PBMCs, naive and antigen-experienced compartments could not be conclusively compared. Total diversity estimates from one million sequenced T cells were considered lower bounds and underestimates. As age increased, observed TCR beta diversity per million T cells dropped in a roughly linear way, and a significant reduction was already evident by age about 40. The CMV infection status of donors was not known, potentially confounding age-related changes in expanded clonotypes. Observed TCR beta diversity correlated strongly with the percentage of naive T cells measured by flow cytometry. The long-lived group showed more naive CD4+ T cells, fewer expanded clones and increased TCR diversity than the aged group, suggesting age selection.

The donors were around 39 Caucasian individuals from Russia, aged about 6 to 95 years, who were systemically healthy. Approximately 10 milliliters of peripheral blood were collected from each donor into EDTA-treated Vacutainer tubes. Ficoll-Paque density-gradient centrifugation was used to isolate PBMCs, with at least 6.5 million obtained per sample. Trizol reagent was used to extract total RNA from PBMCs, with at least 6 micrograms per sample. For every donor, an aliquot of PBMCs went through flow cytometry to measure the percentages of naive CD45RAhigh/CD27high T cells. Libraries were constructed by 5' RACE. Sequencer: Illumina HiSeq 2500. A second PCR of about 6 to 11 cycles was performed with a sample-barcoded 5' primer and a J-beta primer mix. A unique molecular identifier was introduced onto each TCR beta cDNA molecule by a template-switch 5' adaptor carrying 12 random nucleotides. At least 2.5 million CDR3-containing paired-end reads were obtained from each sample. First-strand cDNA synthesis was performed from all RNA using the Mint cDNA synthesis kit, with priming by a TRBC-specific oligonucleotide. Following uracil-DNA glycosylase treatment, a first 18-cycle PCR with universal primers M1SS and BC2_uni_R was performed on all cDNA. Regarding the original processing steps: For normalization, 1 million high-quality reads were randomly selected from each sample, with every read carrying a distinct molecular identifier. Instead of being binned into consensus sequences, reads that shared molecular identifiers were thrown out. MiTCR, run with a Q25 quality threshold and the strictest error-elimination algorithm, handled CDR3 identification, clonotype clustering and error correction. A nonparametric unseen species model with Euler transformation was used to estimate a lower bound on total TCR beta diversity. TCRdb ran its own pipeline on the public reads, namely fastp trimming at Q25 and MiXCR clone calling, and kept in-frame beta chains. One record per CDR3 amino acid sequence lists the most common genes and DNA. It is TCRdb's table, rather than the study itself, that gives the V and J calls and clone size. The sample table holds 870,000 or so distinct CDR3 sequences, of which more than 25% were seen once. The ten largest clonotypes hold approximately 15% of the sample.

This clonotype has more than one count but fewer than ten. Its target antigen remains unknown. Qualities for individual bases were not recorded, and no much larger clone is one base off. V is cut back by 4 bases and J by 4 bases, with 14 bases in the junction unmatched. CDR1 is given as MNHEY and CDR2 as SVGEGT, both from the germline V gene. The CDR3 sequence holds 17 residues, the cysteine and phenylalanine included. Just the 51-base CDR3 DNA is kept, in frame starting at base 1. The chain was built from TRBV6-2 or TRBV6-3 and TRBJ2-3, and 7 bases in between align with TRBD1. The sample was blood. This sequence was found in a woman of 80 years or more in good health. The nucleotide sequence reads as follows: TGTGCCAGCAGTTGGTTGGCCCTTACAGGGGTGGCAGATACGCAGTATTTT. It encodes CASSWLALTGVADTQYF.